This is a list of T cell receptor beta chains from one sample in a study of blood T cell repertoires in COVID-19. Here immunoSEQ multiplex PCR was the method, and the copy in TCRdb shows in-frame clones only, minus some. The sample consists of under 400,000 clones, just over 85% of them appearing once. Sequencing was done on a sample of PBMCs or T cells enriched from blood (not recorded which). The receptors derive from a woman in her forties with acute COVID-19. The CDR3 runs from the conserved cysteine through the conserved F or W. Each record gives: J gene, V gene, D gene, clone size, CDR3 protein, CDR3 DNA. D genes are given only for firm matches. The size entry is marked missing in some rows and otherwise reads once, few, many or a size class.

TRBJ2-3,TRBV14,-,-,CASSQVITDTQYF,TGTGCCAGCAGCCAAGTAATAACAGATACGCAGTATTTT
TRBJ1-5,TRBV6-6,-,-,CASSYQDSINQPQHF,TGTGCCAGCAGTTACCAAGACAGTATCAATCAGCCCCAGCATTTT
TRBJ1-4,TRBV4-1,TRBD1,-,CASSQGTGGRSEKLFF,TGCGCCAGCAGCCAAGGGACAGGGGGCCGGAGTGAAAAACTGTTTTTT
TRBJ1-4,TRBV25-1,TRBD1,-,CASSDIGTGANEKLFF,TGTGCCAGCAGTGATATCGGGACAGGGGCTAATGAAAAACTGTTTTTT
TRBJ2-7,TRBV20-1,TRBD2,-,CSASLGAERGSYEQYF,TGCAGTGCTAGTCTTGGGGCGGAGCGGGGTTCCTACGAGCAGTACTTC
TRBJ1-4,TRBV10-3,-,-,CAISEQGFLDEKLFF,TGTGCCATCAGTGAGCAGGGGTTCTTGGATGAAAAACTGTTTTTT
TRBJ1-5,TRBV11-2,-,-,CASSQGGQPQHF,TGTGCCAGCAGCCAAGGAGGTCAGCCCCAGCATTTT
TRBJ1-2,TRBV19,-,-,CASSMGAPNYGYTF,TGTGCCAGTAGTATGGGGGCCCCTAACTATGGCTACACCTTC
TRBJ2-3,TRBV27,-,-,CASRSHRDSTDTQYF,TGTGCCAGCAGGTCCCACAGGGACAGCACAGATACGCAGTATTTT
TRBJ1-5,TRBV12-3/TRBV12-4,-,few,CASSPGNQPQHF,TGTGCCAGCAGCCCAGGGAATCAGCCCCAGCATTTT
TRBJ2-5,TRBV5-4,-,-,CASSWGQTQYF,TGTGCCAGCAGCTGGGGGCAGACCCAGTACTTC
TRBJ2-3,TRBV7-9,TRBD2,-,CASSLQGLARDTQYF,TGTGCCAGCAGTCTCCAGGGACTAGCAAGAGATACGCAGTATTTT
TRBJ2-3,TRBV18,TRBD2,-,CASSPLAAAGTDTQYF,TGTGCCAGCTCACCCCTAGCGGCGGCCGGCACAGATACGCAGTATTTT
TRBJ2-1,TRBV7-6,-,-,CASSVLGGGMGGEQFF,TGTGCCAGCAGCGTCCTCGGTGGGGGAATGGGAGGTGAGCAGTTCTTC
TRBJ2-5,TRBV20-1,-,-,CSASFAPQETQYF,TGCAGTGCTAGTTTTGCGCCCCAAGAGACCCAGTACTTC
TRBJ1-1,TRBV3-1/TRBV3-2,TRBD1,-,CASACYRGPIGYTEAFF,TGTGCCAGCGCATGTTACAGGGGGCCAATTGGGTACACTGAAGCTTTCTTT
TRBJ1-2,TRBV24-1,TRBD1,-,CATSPGGSGSGDYGYTF,TGTGCCACCAGCCCAGGGGGCTCCGGATCGGGAGACTATGGCTACACCTTC
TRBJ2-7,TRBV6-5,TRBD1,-,CASSYRDRTYEQYF,TGTGCCAGCAGTTACCGGGACAGGACCTACGAGCAGTACTTC